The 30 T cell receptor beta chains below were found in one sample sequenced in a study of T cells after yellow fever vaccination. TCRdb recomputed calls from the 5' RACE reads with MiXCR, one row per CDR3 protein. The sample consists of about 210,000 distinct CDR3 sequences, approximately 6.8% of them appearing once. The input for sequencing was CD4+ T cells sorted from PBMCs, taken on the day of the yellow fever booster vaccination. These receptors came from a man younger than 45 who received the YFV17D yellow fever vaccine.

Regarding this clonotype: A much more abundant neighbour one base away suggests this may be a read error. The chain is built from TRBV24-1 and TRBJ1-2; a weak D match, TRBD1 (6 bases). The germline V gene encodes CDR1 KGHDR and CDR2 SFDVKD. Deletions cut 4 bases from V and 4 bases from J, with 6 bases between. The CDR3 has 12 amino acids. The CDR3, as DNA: TGTGCCACCAGTGAAGGGGGCTATGGCTACACCTTC. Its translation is CATSEGGYGYTF.

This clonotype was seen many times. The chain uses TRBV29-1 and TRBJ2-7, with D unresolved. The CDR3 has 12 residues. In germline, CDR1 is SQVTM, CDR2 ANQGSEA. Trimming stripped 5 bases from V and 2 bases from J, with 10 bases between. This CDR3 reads CSVSSATYEQYF. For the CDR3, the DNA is TGCAGCGTTTCTTCAGCTACCTACGAGCAGTACTTC.

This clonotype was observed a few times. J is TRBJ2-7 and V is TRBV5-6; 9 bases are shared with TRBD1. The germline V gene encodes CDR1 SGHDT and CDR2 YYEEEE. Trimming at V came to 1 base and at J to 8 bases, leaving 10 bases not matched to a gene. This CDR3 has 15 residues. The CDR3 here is CASSLIAGTGFQQYF. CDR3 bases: TGTGCCAGCAGCTTGATAGCCGGGACAGGGTTCCAGCAGTACTTC.

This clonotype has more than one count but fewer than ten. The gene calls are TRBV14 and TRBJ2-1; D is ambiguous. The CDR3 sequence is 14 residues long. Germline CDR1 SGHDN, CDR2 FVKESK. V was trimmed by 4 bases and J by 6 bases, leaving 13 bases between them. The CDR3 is CASSRAGPSNEQFF. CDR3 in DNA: TGTGCCAGCAGCCGCGCCGGGCCATCCAATGAGCAGTTCTTC. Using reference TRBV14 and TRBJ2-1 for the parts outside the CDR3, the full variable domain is EAGVTQFPSHSVIEKGQTVTLRCDPISGHDNLYWYRRVMGKEIKFLLHFVKESKQDESGMPNNRFLAERTGGTYSTLKVQPAELEDSGVYFCASSRAGPSNEQFFGPGTRLTVL.

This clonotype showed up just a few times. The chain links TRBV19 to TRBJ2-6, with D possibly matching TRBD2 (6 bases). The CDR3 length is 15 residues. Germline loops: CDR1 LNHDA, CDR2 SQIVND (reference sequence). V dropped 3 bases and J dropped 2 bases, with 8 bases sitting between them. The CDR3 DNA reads TGTGCCAGTAGTATTCGGGGGACTGGGGCCAACGTCCTGACTTTC. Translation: CASSIRGTGANVLTF.

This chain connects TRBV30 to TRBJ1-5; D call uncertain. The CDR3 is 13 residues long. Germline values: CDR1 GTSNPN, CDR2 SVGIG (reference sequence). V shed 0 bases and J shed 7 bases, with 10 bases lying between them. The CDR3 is CAWSVADAQPQHF. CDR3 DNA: TGTGCCTGGAGTGTTGCCGACGCCCAGCCCCAGCATTTT.

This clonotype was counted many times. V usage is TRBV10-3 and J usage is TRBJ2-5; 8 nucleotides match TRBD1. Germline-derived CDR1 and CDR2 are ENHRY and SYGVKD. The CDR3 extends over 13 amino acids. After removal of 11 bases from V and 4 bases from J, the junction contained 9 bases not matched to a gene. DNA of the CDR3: TGTGCCGCCAGGGCGGACAGGGCAGAGACCCAGTACTTC. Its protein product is CAARADRAETQYF.

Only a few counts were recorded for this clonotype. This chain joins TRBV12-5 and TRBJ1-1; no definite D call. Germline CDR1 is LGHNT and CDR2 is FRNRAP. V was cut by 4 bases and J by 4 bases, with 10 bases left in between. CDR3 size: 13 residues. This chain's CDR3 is CASGSARGTEAFF. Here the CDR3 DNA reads TGTGCTAGTGGTTCAGCCCGGGGCACTGAAGCTTTCTTT.

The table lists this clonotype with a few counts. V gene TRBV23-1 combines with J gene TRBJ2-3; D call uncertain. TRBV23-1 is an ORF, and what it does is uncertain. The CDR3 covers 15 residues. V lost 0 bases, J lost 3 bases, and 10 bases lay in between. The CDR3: CASSQSKGRTDTQYF. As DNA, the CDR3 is TGCGCCAGCAGTCAATCGAAGGGCAGGACAGATACGCAGTATTTT.

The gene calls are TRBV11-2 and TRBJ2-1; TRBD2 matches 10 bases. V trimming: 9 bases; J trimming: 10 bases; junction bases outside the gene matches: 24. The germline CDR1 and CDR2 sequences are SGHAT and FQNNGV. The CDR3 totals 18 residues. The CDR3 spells CASTRGTSARTFIREQFF. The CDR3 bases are TGTGCCAGTACTAGAGGGACTAGCGCCCGCACATTCATTCGGGAGCAGTTCTTC.

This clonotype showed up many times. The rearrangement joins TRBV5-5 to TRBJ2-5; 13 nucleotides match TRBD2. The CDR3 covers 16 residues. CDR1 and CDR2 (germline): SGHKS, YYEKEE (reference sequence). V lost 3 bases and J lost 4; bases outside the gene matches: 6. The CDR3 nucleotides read TGTGCCAGCAGCTGGACTAGCGGGAGCGGGAGAGAGACCCAGTACTTC. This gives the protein CASSWTSGSGRETQYF.

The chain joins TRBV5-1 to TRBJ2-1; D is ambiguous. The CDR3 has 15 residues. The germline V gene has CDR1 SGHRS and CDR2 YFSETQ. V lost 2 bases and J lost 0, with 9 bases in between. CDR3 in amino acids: CASSFDGYSYNEQFF. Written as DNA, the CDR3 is TGCGCCAGCAGCTTTGACGGTTACTCCTACAATGAGCAGTTCTTC. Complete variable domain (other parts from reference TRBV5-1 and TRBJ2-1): KAGVTQTPRYLIKTRGQQVTLSCSPISGHRSVSWYQQTPGQGLQFLFEYFSETQRNKGNFPGRFSGRQFSNSRSEMNVSTLELGDSALYLCASSFDGYSYNEQFFGPGTRLTVL.

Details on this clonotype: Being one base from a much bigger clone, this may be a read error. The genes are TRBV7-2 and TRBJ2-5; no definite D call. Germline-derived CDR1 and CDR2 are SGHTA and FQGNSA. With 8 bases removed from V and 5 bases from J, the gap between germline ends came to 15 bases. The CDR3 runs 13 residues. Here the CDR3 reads CASRSGPGETQYF. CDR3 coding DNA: TGTGCCAGCCGCTCCGGACCTGGGGAGACCCAGTACTTC.

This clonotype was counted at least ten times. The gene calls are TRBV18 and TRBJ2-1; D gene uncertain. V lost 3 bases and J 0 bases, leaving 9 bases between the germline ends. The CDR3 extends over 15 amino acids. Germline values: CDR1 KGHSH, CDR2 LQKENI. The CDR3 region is CASSPARSSYNEQFF. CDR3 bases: TGTGCCAGCTCACCGGCCCGAAGCTCCTACAATGAGCAGTTCTTC. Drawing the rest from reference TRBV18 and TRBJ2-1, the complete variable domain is NAGVMQNPRHLVRRRGQEARLRCSPMKGHSHVYWYRQLPEEGLKFMVYLQKENIIDESGMPKERFSAEFPKEGPSILRIQQVVRGDSAAYFCASSPARSSYNEQFFGPGTRLTVL.

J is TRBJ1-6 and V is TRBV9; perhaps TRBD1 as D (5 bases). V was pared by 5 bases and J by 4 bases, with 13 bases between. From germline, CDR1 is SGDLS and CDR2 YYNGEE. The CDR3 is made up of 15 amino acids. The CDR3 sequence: CASSARQTYNSPLHF. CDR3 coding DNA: TGTGCCAGCAGTGCCAGACAGACTTATAATTCACCCCTCCACTTT.

The CDR3 DNA reads TGTGCCAGTAGGACGACTAGCGGGAGGCCAGATACGCAGTATTTT. Its protein is CASRTTSGRPDTQYF. The chain is built from TRBV19 and TRBJ2-3; 13 bases map to TRBD2. The germline gives CDR1 LNHDA, CDR2 SQIVND (reference sequence). The CDR3 consists of 15 residues. V gave up 6 bases and J gave up 4 bases; unmatched junction bases: 4.

Here the CDR3 DNA reads TGTGCCAGCATTGATGCGGGGGTGAATCAGCCCCAGCATTTT. Translation gives CASIDAGVNQPQHF. The genes are TRBV6-1 and TRBJ1-5; D is perhaps TRBD1 (5 bases). CDR3 size: 14 residues. The germline V gene encodes CDR1 MNHNS and CDR2 SASEGT. With 7 bases removed from V and 4 bases from J, the gap between germline ends came to 14 bases.

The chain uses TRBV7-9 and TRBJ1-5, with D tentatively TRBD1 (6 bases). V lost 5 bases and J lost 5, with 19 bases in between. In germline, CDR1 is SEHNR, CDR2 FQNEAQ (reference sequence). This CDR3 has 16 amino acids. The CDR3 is CASSPTMGGADQPQHF. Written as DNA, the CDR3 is TGTGCCAGCAGCCCAACCATGGGGGGGGCGGATCAGCCCCAGCATTTT.

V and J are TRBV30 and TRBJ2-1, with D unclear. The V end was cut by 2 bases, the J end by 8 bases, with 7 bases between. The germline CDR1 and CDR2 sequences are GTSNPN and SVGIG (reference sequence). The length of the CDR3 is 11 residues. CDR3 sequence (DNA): TGTGCCTGGAGTTCATTCGATGAGCAGTTCTTC. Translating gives CAWSSFDEQFF.

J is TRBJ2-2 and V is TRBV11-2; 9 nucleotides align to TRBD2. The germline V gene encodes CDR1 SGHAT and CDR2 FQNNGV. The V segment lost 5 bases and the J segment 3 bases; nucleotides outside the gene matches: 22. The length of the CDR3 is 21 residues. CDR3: CASSPTSSGNIVRVDTGELFF. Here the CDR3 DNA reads TGTGCCAGCAGCCCCACGTCTAGCGGGAACATTGTTCGAGTTGACACCGGGGAGCTGTTTTTT.

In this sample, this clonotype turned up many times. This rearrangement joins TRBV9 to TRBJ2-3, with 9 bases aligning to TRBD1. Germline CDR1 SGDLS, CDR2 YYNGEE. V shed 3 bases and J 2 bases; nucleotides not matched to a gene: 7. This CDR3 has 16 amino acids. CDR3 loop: CASSAGQGIFTDTQYF. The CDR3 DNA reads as TGTGCCAGCAGCGCCGGACAGGGGATATTCACAGATACGCAGTATTTT.

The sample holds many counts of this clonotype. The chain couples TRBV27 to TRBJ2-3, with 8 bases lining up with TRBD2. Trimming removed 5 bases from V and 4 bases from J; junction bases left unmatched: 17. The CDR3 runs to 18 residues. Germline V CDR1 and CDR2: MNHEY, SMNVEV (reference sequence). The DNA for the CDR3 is TGTGCCAGCAGTAGGAGTGCAGCGGGAGTACGAAAGTCAGATACGCAGTATTTT. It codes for CASSRSAAGVRKSDTQYF.

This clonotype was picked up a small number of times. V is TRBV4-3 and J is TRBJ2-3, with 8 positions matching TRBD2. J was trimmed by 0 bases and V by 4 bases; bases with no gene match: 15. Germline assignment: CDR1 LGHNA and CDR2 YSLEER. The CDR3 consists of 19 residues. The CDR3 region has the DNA TGCGCCAGCAGCCTCATTGGACTAGCCGGAGATCCTAGCACAGATACGCAGTATTTT. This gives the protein CASSLIGLAGDPSTDTQYF.

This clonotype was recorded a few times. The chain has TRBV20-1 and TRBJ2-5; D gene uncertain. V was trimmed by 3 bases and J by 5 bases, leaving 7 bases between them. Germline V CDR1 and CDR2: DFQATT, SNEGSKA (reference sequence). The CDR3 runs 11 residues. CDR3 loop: CSARYLETQYF. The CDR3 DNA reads TGCAGTGCTAGGTATCTGGAGACCCAGTACTTC.

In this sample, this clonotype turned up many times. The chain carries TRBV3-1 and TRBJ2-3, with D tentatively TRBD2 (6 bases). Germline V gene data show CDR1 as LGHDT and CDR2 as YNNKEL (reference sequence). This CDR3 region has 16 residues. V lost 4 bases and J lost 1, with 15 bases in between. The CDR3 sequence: CASSRTAGGRTDTQYF. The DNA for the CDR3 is TGTGCCAGCAGCCGGACGGCCGGAGGGCGCACAGATACGCAGTATTTT.

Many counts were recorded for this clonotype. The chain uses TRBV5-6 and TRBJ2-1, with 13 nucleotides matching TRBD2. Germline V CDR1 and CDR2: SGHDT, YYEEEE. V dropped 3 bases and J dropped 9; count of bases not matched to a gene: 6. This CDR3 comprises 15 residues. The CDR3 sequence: CASSWGLAGTGEQFF. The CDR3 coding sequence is TGTGCCAGCAGCTGGGGACTAGCGGGAACGGGTGAGCAGTTCTTC.

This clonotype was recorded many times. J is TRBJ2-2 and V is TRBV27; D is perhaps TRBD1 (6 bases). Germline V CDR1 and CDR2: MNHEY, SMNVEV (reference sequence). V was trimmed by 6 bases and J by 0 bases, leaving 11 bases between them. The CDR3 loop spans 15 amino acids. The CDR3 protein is CASRPGHTNTGELFF. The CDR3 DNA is TGTGCCAGCAGACCGGGACATACGAACACCGGGGAGCTGTTTTTT.

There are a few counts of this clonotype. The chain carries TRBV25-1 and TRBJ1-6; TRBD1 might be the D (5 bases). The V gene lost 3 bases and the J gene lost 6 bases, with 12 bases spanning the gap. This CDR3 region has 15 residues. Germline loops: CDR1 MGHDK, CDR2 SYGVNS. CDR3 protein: CASSDQTGANSPLHF. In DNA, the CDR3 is TGTGCCAGCAGTGACCAAACAGGAGCTAATTCACCCCTCCACTTT. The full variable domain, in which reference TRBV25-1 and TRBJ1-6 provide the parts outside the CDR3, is EADIYQTPRYLVIGTGKKITLECSQTMGHDKMYWYQQDPGMELHLIHYSYGVNSTEKGDLSSESTVSRIRTEHFPLTLESARPSHTSQYLCASSDQTGANSPLHFGNGTRLTVT.

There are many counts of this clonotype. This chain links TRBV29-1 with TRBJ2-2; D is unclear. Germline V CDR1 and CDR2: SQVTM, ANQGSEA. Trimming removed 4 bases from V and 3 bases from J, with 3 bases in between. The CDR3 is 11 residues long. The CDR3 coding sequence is TGCAGCGTTGGGGACACCGGGGAGCTGTTTTTT. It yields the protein CSVGDTGELFF.

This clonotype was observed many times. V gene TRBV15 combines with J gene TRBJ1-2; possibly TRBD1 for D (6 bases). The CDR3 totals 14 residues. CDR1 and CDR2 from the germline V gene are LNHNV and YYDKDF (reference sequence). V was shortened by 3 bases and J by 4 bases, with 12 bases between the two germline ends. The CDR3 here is CATSSLRTAYGYTF. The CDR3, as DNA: TGTGCCACCAGCAGCCTAAGGACAGCCTATGGCTACACCTTC.